Sequencing of this T cell receptor (beta chain) was carried out in a study of OX40 agonist ivuxolimab in advanced cancers. About the investigation overall: Ivuxolimab was a fully human IgG2 agonistic monoclonal antibody targeting the costimulatory receptor OX40 (CD134). Intravenous ivuxolimab was administered to patients every 2 weeks at six dose levels: 0.01, 0.1, 0.3, 1.5, 3 and 10 mg/kg. Of the 50 to 55 patients in dose escalation, around 19 had hepatocellular carcinoma, about 15 had melanoma, 9 had renal cell carcinoma and 9 had head and neck cancer. The dose-escalation cohort was 82.7% male with a mean age of roughly 62 years, ranging from 23 to 79. Patients were allowed to have had prior anti-PD-1, anti-PD-L1 or anti-CTLA-4 therapy, and 30% to 50% of the dose-escalation patients had previously received checkpoint inhibitors. Partial responses occurred in three dose-escalation patients: two with cutaneous melanoma and one with hepatocellular carcinoma. Peripheral TCRbeta sequencing was intended to test whether TCR sequence diversity was altered and clonal T-cell expansion was caused by ivuxolimab. The paper reports the monotherapy dose-escalation portion (N of about 56 patients) of the phase I ivuxolimab trial. The investigation overall reported the following: Which antigens the clonally expanded peripheral T cells were specific for was not determined. At doses of 0.1 to 3.0 mg/kg, clonal expansion of both CD4+ and CD8+ blood T cells was observed from baseline to week 6. Low levels of normalized T-cell clonal expansion were also seen in some patients who did not respond. In the 0.1-3.0 mg/kg groups, partial responders had among the lowest normalized peripheral clonal expansion, particularly in CD8+ T cells. After ivuxolimab, CD8+ T cells had more expanded clones than CD4+ T cells on average.

The germline ends are 9 bases apart after V is trimmed by 1 base and J by 2 bases. CDR1 SGHAT and CDR2 FQDESV were looked up in the germline V gene (reference sequence). The CDR3 contains 14 residues, cysteine and phenylalanine counted. Only the CDR3 DNA is retained, 42 bases long and in frame from the first base. This clone was recorded only once. Its antigen is unknown. Base qualities are missing; no much larger clone stands one base away. Patients with a history of autoimmune disease or receiving systemic immunosuppression were excluded from the trial. In every dose cohort, peripheral blood was drawn for TCR sequencing at baseline, cycle 4 day 1, and cycle 7 day 1. Samples were obtained from an open-label, multicenter, first-in-human phase I dose-escalation trial of ivuxolimab. Adults with locally advanced or metastatic melanoma, renal cell, hepatocellular, or head and neck squamous cell carcinoma were enrolled in the trial. Before TCR sequencing, CD4+ and CD8+ T cells were separately sorted from peripheral blood.

To sequence the TCRbeta CDR3 region, genomic DNA was isolated from the sorted cells. The immunoSEQ Assay was used for sequencing of TCRbeta CDR3 regions. TCRdb provides this immuneACCESS table in a form limited to in-frame rearrangements. Some clones are lacking; in checked studies, under half of them reflect an unresolved V gene, and why the rest are absent is not known. The table for this sample lists tens of thousands of clones; roughly 83% of them were counted only once. The top ten hold 6.5% to 8% of the sample. The sequenced sample was CD4+ or CD8+ T cells sorted from blood, obtained in a trial of the OX40 agonist ivuxolimab. This TCR was recovered from an adult with an advanced solid tumor such as melanoma, head and neck, liver or kidney cancer. The rearrangement combines TRBV11-1 with TRBJ2-7; the D gene is perhaps TRBD2, from 5 matching bases. The nucleotide sequence is TGTGCCAGCAGCTTAGACCCCGGGGCCTACGAGCAGTACTTC. Its product reads: CASSLDPGAYEQYF.